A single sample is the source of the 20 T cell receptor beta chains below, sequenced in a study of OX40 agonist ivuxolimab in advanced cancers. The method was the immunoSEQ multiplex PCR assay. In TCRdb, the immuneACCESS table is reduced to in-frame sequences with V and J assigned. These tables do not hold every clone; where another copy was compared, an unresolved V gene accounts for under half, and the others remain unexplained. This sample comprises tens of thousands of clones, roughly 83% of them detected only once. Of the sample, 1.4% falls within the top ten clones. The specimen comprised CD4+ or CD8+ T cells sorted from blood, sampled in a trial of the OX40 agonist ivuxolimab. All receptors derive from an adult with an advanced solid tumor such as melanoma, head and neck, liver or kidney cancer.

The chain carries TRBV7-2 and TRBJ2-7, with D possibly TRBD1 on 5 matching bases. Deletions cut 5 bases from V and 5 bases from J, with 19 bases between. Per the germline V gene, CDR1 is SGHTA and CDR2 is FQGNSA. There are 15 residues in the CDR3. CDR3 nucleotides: TGTGCCAGCAGCCCCCGTAGGGCAGGGTTCAACGAGCAGTACTTC. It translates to CASSPRRAGFNEQYF.

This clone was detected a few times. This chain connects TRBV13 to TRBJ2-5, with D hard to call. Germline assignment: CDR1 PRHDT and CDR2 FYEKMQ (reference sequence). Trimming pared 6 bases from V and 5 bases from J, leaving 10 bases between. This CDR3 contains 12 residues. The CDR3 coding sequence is TGTGCCAGCAGTTCCAATCGGGAGACCCAGTACTTC. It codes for CASSSNRETQYF.

Here the CDR3 reads CASSINFSYEQYF. The CDR3 nucleotides read TGTGCCAGTAGTATAAACTTCTCCTACGAGCAGTACTTC. J is TRBJ2-7 and V is TRBV19; no clear D. Per germline, CDR1 LNHDA and CDR2 SQIVND (reference sequence). CDR3 length equals 13 residues. V gave up 2 bases and J gave up 0 bases, with 5 bases separating them.

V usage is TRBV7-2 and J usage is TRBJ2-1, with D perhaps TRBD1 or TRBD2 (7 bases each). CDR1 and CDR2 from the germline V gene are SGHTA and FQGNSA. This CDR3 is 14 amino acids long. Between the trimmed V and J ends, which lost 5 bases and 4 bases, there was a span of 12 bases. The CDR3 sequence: CASSQGGVYNEQFF. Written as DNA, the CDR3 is TGTGCCAGCAGCCAGGGGGGGGTATACAATGAGCAGTTCTTC.

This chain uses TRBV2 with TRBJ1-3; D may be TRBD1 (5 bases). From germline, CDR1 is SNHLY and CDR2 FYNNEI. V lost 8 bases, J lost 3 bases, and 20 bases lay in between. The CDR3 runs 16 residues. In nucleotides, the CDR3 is TGTGCCAGCGCGCCATTTGGGGGAGTTGGTGGAAACACCATATATTTT. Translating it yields CASAPFGGVGGNTIYF.

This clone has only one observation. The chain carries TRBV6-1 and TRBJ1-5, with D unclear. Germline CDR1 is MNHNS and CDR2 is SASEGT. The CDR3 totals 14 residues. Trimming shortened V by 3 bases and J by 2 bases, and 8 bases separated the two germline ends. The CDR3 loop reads CASSDWGGNQPQHF. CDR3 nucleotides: TGTGCCAGCAGTGACTGGGGAGGCAATCAGCCCCAGCATTTT.

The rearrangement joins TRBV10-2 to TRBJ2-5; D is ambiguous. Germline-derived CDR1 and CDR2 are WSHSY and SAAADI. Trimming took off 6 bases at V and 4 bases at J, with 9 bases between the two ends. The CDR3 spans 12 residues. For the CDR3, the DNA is TGCGCCAGCAGCGACCGCGGAGAGACCCAGTACTTC. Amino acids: CASSDRGETQYF.

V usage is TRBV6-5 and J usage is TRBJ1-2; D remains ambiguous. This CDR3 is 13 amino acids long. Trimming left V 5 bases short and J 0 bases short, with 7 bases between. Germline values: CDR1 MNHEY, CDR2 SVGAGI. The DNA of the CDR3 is TGTGCCAGCAGTCCTCCCTCTAACTATGGCTACACCTTC. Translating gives CASSPPSNYGYTF.

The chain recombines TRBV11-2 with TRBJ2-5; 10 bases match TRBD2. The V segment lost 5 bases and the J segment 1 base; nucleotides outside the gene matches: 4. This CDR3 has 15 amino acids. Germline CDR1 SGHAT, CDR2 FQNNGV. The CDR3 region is CASSHSGGPQETQYF. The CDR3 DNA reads TGTGCCAGCAGCCATAGCGGGGGGCCCCAAGAGACCCAGTACTTC.

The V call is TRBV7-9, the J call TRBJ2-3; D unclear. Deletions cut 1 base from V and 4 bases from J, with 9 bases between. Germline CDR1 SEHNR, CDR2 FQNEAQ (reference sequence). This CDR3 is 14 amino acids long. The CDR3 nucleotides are TGTGCCAGCAGCTTAGGACGCAGCTCAGATACGCAGTATTTT. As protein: CASSLGRSSDTQYF. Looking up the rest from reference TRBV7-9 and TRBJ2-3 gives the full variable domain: DTGVSQNPRHKITKRGQNVTFRCDPISEHNRLYWYRQTLGQGPEFLTYFQNEAQLEKSRLLSDRFSAERPKGSFSTLEIQRTEQGDSAMYLCASSLGRSSDTQYFGPGTRLTVL.

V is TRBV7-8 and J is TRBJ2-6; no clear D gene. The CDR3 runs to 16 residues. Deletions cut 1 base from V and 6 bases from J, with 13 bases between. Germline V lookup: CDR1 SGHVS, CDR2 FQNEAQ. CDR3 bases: TGTGCCAGCAGCTTAGTGTCTACATGGGAGGCCAACGTCCTGACTTTC. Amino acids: CASSLVSTWEANVLTF.

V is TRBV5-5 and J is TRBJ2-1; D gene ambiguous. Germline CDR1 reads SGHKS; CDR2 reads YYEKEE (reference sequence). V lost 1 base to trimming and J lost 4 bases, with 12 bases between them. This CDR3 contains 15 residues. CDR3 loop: CASSLSNSQYNEQFF. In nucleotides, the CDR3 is TGTGCCAGCAGCTTGTCGAACTCCCAATACAATGAGCAGTTCTTC.

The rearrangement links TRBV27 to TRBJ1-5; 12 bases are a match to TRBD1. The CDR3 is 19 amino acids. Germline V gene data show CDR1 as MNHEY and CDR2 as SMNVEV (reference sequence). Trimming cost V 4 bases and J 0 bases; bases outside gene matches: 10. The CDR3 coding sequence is TGTGCCAGCAGTTGGGGTCCGGGACAGGGGGCTTATAGCAATCAGCCCCAGCATTTT. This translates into CASSWGPGQGAYSNQPQHF.

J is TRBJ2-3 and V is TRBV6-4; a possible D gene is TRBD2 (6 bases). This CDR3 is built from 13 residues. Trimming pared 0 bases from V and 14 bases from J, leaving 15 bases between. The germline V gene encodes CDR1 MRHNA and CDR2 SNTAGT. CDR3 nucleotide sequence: TGTGCCAGCAGTGACTCGATTGGGGACTCTCGGTATTTT. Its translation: CASSDSIGDSRYF.

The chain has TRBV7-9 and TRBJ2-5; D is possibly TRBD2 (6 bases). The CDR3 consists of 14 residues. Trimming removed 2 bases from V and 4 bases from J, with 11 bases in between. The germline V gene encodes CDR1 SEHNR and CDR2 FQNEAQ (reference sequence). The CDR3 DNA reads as TGTGCCAGCAGCTTAATGGGGGGTCTAGAGACCCAGTACTTC. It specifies CASSLMGGLETQYF.

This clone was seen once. Here the CDR3 reads CASRTSLPSYNEQFF. The DNA of the CDR3 is TGTGCCAGCCGGACTAGCTTACCTTCCTACAATGAGCAGTTCTTC. The rearrangement uses TRBV19 and TRBJ2-1, with TRBD2 identical over 8 bases. The germline V gene has CDR1 LNHDA and CDR2 SQIVND (reference sequence). With V trimmed by 9 bases and J by 1 base, 8 bases remained unmatched. The CDR3 runs 15 residues.

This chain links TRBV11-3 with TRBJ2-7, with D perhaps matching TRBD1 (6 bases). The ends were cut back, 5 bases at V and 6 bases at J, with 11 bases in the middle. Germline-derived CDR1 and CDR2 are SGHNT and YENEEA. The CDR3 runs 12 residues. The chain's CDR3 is CASSRQDREQYF. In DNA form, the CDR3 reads TGTGCCAGCAGCCGACAGGACCGCGAGCAGTACTTC.

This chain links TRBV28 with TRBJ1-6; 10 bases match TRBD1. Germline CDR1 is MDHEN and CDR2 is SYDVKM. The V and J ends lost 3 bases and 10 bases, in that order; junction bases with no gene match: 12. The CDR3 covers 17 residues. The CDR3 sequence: CASSFVGGQGNRSPLHF. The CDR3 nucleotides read TGTGCCAGCAGTTTTGTTGGGGGACAGGGGAATAGATCACCCCTCCACTTT. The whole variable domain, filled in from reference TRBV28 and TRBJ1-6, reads DVKVTQSSRYLVKRTGEKVFLECVQDMDHENMFWYRQDPGLGLRLIYFSYDVKMKEKGDIPEGYSVSREKKERFSLILESASTNQTSMYLCASSFVGGQGNRSPLHFGNGTRLTVT.

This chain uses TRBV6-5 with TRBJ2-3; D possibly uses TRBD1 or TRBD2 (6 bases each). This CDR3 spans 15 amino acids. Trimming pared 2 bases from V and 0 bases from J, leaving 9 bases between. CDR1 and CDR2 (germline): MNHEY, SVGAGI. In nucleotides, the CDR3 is TGTGCCAGCAGTTACGACGGGGGCAGCACAGATACGCAGTATTTT. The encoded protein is CASSYDGGSTDTQYF.

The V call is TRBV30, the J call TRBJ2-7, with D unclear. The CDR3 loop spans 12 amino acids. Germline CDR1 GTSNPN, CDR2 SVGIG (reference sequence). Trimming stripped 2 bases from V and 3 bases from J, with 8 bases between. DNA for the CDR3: TGTGCCTGGAGTCAAGATATCTACGAGCAGTACTTC. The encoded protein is CAWSQDIYEQYF.